The 8 T cell receptor beta chains given below trace back to one sample, sequenced in a study of T cells in Graves' hyperthyroidism and ophthalmopathy. Amplification of TCR beta CDR3 regions used RNA as the template. During a first-round RT-PCR of the TCR CDR3, the HTBI primer set was used. TCRdb redid the calling of the multiplex PCR reads with MiXCR, one entry per CDR3 protein. The table has some 500,000 distinct CDR3 sequences, roughly 24% seen once. Sequenced: blood. The receptors originated from a woman aged 25 to 39 with Graves' ophthalmopathy.

This clonotype showed up just once. The chain carries TRBV3-1 and TRBJ2-4, with a possible D match to TRBD2 (5 bases). V was clipped by 1 base and J by 9 bases, with 13 bases between them. The CDR3 spans 14 residues. Looked up from germline, CDR1 is LGHDT and CDR2 is YNNKEL (reference sequence). CDR3 region: CASSQVEGVGIQYF. DNA for the CDR3: TGTGCCAGCAGCCAAGTTGAGGGTGTGGGCATTCAGTACTTC.

There are many counts of this clonotype. The chain uses TRBV30 and TRBJ1-1; TRBD1 matches 8 bases. CDR3 length: 13 amino acids. Per germline, CDR1 GTSNPN and CDR2 SVGIG (reference sequence). After removal of 1 base from V and 3 bases from J, the junction contained 1 base not matched to a gene. The CDR3 protein is CAWSATGDTEAFF. The CDR3 DNA is TGTGCCTGGAGTGCGACAGGGGACACTGAAGCTTTCTTT.

This clonotype was seen only a few times. The rearrangement joins TRBV7-3 to TRBJ2-5, with a tentative D call TRBD1 (6 bases). The CDR3 covers 13 residues. Germline V gene data show CDR1 as SGHTA and CDR2 as FQGTGA. V shed 5 bases and J shed 3 bases, with 10 bases lying between them. Written as DNA, the CDR3 is TGTGCCAGCAGCCTGTGGGACAAAGAGACCCAGTACTTC. Residues: CASSLWDKETQYF.

The sample holds many counts of this clonotype. This rearrangement joins TRBV30 to TRBJ1-2; no reliable D call. Germline V CDR1 and CDR2: GTSNPN, SVGIG (reference sequence). The CDR3 spans 12 residues. V lost 0 bases and J lost 4, with 6 bases in between. The CDR3 is CAWSVLSYGYTF. In DNA, the CDR3 is TGTGCCTGGAGTGTACTGAGCTATGGCTACACCTTC.

This clonotype was observed at least ten times. The chain carries TRBV12-3 or TRBV12-4 and TRBJ2-2; D is unresolved. The V end was cut by 2 bases, the J end by 1 base, with 2 bases between. There are 13 residues in the CDR3. The DNA for the CDR3 is TGTGCCAGCAGTTTATGGAACACCGGGGAGCTGTTTTTT. Translation: CASSLWNTGELFF.

This clonotype appeared many times. This chain uses TRBV12-3 or TRBV12-4 with TRBJ1-2; 7 bases are a match to TRBD1. The ends lost 6 bases at V and 8 bases at J; junction bases unmatched: 9. This CDR3 region has 13 residues. The CDR3 sequence: CASSHNRGGGYTF. The CDR3 coding sequence is TGTGCCAGCAGCCATAACAGGGGAGGCGGCTACACCTTC.

This clonotype has only a few counts. The chain carries TRBV12-3 or TRBV12-4 and TRBJ1-3; 9 nucleotides agree with TRBD1. The CDR3 loop spans 15 amino acids. The J segment lost 3 bases and the V segment lost 6 bases, leaving 6 bases of the junction unmatched. As DNA, the CDR3 is TGTGCCAGCAGATCGACAGGGGGAGTTGGAAACACCATATATTTT. This encodes CASRSTGGVGNTIYF.

In its sample, this clonotype was seen many times. The chain recombines TRBV30 with TRBJ1-2; a possible D gene is TRBD1 (6 bases). V was pared by 4 bases and J by 7 bases, with 16 bases between. Germline V gene data show CDR1 as GTSNPN and CDR2 as SVGIG (reference sequence). This CDR3 has 13 residues. Here the CDR3 reads CAWKVQGTSGYTF. The CDR3 DNA reads as TGTGCCTGGAAGGTCCAGGGGACGAGTGGCTACACCTTC.